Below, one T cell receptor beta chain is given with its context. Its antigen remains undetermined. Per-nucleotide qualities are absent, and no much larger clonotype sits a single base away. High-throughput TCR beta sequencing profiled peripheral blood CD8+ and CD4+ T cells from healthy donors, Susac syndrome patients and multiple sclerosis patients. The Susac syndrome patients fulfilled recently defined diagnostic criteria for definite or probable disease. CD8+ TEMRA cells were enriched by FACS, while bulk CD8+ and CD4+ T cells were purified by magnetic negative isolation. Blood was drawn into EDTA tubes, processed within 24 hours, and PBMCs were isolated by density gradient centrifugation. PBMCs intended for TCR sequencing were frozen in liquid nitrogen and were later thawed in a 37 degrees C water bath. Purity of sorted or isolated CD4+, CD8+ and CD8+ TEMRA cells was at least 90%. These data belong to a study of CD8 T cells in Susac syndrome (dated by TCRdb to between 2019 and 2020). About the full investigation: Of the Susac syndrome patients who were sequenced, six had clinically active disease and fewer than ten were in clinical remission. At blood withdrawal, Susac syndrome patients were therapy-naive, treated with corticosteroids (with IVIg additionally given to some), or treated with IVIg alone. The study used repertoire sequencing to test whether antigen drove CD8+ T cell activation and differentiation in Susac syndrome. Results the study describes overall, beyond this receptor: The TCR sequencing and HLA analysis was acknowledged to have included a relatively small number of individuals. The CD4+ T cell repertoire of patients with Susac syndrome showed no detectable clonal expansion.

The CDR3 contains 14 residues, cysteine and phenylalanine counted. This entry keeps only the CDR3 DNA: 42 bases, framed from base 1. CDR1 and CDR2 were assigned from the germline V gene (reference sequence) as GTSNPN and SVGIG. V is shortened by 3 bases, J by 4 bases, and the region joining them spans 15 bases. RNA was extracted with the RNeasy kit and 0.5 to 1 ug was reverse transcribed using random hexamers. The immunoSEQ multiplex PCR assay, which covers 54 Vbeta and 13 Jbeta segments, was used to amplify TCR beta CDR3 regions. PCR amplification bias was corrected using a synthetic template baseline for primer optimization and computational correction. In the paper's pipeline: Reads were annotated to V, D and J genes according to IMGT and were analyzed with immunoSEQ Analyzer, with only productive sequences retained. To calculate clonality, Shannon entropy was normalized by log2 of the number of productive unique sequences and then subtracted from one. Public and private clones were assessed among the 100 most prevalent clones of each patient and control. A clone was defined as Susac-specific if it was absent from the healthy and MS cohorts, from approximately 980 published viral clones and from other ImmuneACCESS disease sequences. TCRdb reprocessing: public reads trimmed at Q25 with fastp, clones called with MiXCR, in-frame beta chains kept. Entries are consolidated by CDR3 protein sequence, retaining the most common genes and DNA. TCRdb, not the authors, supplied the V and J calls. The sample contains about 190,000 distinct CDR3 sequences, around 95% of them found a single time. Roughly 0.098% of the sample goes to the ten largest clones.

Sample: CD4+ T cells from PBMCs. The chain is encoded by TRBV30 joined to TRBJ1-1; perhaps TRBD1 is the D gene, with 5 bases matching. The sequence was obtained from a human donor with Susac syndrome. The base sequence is TGTGCCTGGAGGTTGGAGACAGAGTTCACTGAAGCTTTCTTT. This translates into CAWRLETEFTEAFF.